This entry is about one T cell receptor (beta chain). Via MiXCR, TCRdb re-called the 5' RACE reads, giving one row per CDR3 protein. Of more than 65,000 distinct CDR3 sequences in the sample, approximately 12% were seen once. The data belong to a study of T cells after yellow fever vaccination. Study-wide results and limits: Reappearing after the booster were most of the clones from primary vaccination (around 96% CD4, 88% CD8). Abundant clonotypes from the bulk population could get into FACS-sorted repertoires as contaminants.

With 6 bases clipped from V and 6 bases from J, the junction kept 14 bases outside the gene matches. CDR1 and CDR2 from the germline V gene are MDHEN and SYDVKM. The CDR3 is 16 amino acids. V gene TRBV28 combines with J gene TRBJ1-5; TRBD1 matches 7 bases. Sequencing used CD8+ T cells not binding an NS4B(214-222) dextramer, sorted from PBMCs, obtained roughly 23 days after the first yellow fever vaccination. This TCR was recovered from a man aged 18 to 35 who received the YFV17D yellow fever vaccine. The CDR3 nucleotides read TGTGCCAGCAGCCGGGACAGTTACGGCCTAGGTCAGCCCCAGCATTTT. As protein: CASSRDSYGLGQPQHF.